The T cell receptor (beta chain) under discussion was sequenced for a study of shared clonotypes between healthy human individuals. Study-wide findings and caveats: Naive CD4 clonotype sharing across several donors was around 5%. Generally, naive subsets (rather than memory subsets) showed larger estimated richness.

Method: immunoSEQ multiplex PCR; TCRdb's copy keeps in-frame clones and lacks some. The sample records 2 million to 2.5 million clones, roughly 96% being singletons. Investigators divided CD4+ cells into CD45RA+ naive and CD45RA-negative memory subsets. About this clone itself: Its target is unknown.

The ends were cut back, 9 bases at V and 6 bases at J, with 18 bases in the middle. The CDR3 is 14 amino acids. Germline V gene lookup returns CDR1 MDHEN and CDR2 SYDVKM. The clonotype comes from a man aged 18 to 30 in good health. The specimen sequenced was naive CD4+ T cells sorted from blood. Subset denoted: CD45RA+ positively selected. The chain couples TRBV28 to TRBJ1-5; D may be TRBD1 (5 bases). As DNA, the CDR3 is TGTGCCAGTAAACGCGGGGGGGTTACTCAGCCCCAGCATTTT. Translation gives CASKRGGVTQPQHF.